A selection of T cell receptor beta chains follows, all from one sample in a study of blood T cell repertoires in COVID-19. Assay used: immunoSEQ multiplex PCR; TCRdb lists only in-frame clones, some missing. The sample holds under 100,000 clones, 90% seen once. The source material was peripheral blood. All receptors come from a man over 45 with acute or convalescent COVID-19. CDR3s include the opening cysteine and the closing phenylalanine or tryptophan. The D gene is left open where the match is weak. Clone size is given for some rows only: seen once, a few or many times, or a class if the clone is expanded.

V: TRBV19; D: .; size: .; J: TRBJ2-5; DNA: TGTGCCAGTACAGGGGTTCAAGAGACCCAGTACTTC; CDR3: CASTGVQETQYF
V: TRBV2; D: TRBD2; size: .; J: TRBJ2-1; DNA: TGTGCCAGCAGTGGGGGCGGGCTAGCGGGGACAAATGAGCAGTTCTTC; CDR3: CASSGGGLAGTNEQFF
V: TRBV12-5; D: .; size: .; J: TRBJ2-5; DNA: TGTGCTAGTGGTTTGGACGGGGTTGGGATGGCCCAGTACTTC; CDR3: CASGLDGVGMAQYF
V: TRBV5-4; D: TRBD2; size: .; J: TRBJ2-5; DNA: TGTGCCAGCAGCCAAGGGACTAGCGGAAGACAAGAGACCCAGTACTTC; CDR3: CASSQGTSGRQETQYF
V: TRBV5-1; D: TRBD1; size: once; J: TRBJ2-5; DNA: TGCGCCAGCAGCAGGAATGTCCCGACGGGACAGCAAGAGACCCAGTACTTC; CDR3: CASSRNVPTGQQETQYF
V: TRBV5-4; D: TRBD2; size: .; J: TRBJ2-3; DNA: TGTGCCAGCAGCTCTAGCGGAGATACGCAGTATTTT; CDR3: CASSSSGDTQYF
V: TRBV7-2; D: TRBD2; size: .; J: TRBJ2-7; DNA: TGTGCCAGCAGCTTAGCTGGACTAGCGGGAAGCTTC; CDR3: CASSLAGLAGSF
V: TRBV6-1; D: TRBD1; size: .; J: TRBJ1-5; DNA: TGTGCCAGCAGTGGCGGAGACAGGGGTGGCAATCAGCCCCAGCATTTT; CDR3: CASSGGDRGGNQPQHF
V: TRBV10-3; D: TRBD2; size: .; J: TRBJ2-3; DNA: TGTGCCATCAGTGCCCGACTAGCGGGAAATACAGATACGCAGTATTTT; CDR3: CAISARLAGNTDTQYF
V: TRBV30; D: TRBD2; size: .; J: TRBJ2-2; DNA: TGTGCCTGGAAGACTAGCGGAAACACCGGGGAGCTGTTTTTT; CDR3: CAWKTSGNTGELFF
V: TRBV4-1; D: .; size: .; J: TRBJ1-5; DNA: TGCGCCAGCAGCCAAGAGTCCGGCGGGAGCAATCAGCCCCAGCATTTT; CDR3: CASSQESGGSNQPQHF
V: TRBV9; D: .; size: .; J: TRBJ2-7; DNA: TGTGCCAGCAGCGTGGAGACAGGCCACGGGGACGAGCAGTACTTC; CDR3: CASSVETGHGDEQYF
V: TRBV6-2/TRBV6-3; D: .; size: .; J: TRBJ1-1; DNA: TGTGCCAGCAGTTACTCGGTGCCCCCGAGGGGGAAGTCGGACACTGAAGCTTTCTTT; CDR3: CASSYSVPPRGKSDTEAFF
V: TRBV6-5; D: TRBD1; size: .; J: TRBJ1-1; DNA: TGTGCCAGCAGCCAAAGGGACAGGAACACTGAAGCTTTCTTT; CDR3: CASSQRDRNTEAFF
V: TRBV18; D: .; size: .; J: TRBJ2-5; DNA: TGTGCCAGCTCACCATCACAGCAAGAGACCCAGTACTTC; CDR3: CASSPSQQETQYF
V: TRBV6-4; D: TRBD1; size: .; J: TRBJ1-6; DNA: TGTGCCAGCAGTGTTAGCGGACAGGGTGATTCACCCCTCCACTTT; CDR3: CASSVSGQGDSPLHF
V: TRBV27; D: TRBD2; size: few; J: TRBJ2-3; DNA: TGTGCCAGCAGGACCCTAGCGGGAGGTAGCACAGATACGCAGTATTTT; CDR3: CASRTLAGGSTDTQYF
V: TRBV7-8; D: TRBD1; size: .; J: TRBJ1-2; DNA: TGTGCCAGCAGTCTAGGACAGGATCTTGGCTACACCTTC; CDR3: CASSLGQDLGYTF
V: TRBV7-9; D: TRBD2; size: .; J: TRBJ2-3; DNA: TGTGCCAGCAGCTTAATTACACTAGCGGGAGTTCATACGCAGTATTTT; CDR3: CASSLITLAGVHTQYF
V: TRBV5-1; D: .; size: .; J: TRBJ2-3; DNA: TGCGCCAGCAGCGGGACTTCGGGACTTCCAAGCACAGATACGCAGTATTTT; CDR3: CASSGTSGLPSTDTQYF
V: TRBV21-1; D: .; size: .; J: TRBJ1-1; DNA: TGTGCCAGCAGCAAAGAGGCTCAGGGCGCGACTGAAGCTTTCTTT; CDR3: CASSKEAQGATEAFF
V: TRBV10-2; D: TRBD2; size: .; J: TRBJ2-3; DNA: TGCGCCAGCAGTGGGAGGGGGACTAGCGGGAACGAAGATACGCAGTATTTT; CDR3: CASSGRGTSGNEDTQYF
V: TRBV18; D: .; size: .; J: TRBJ1-2; DNA: TGTGCCAGCTCACCTCAGGGTAACTATGGCTACACCTTC; CDR3: CASSPQGNYGYTF
V: TRBV6-5; D: TRBD1; size: .; J: TRBJ1-5; DNA: TGTGCCAGCAGCCGGACAGGTTATAGCAATCAGCCCCAGCATTTT; CDR3: CASSRTGYSNQPQHF
V: TRBV27; D: TRBD2; size: .; J: TRBJ2-5; DNA: TGTGCCAGCAGTCCAGACCTGACGGGAGGGGTTCAGACCCAGTACTTC; CDR3: CASSPDLTGGVQTQYF
V: TRBV19; D: .; size: .; J: TRBJ2-7; DNA: TGTGCCAGTAGTCGGGGACTGATCTACGAGCAGTACTTC; CDR3: CASSRGLIYEQYF